This entry concerns a single T cell receptor (beta chain). Its antigen is not known. Amplified TCR beta CDR3 regions derived from RNA transcripts. RT-PCR in the first round (using the HTBI primer set) targeted the TCR CDR3. TCRdb reanalysed the multiplex PCR reads using MiXCR and keeps one entry per CDR3 protein. The repertoire has more than 300,000 distinct CDR3 sequences, approximately 13% of them found once; the top ten carry 11%. Uncontrolled infection, other autoimmune disease, pregnancy or lactation disqualified patients from enrolment. PBMCs were sourced from around 10 ml fresh peripheral blood. The CDR3 covers 16 residues. Germline V gene data show CDR1 as DFQATT and CDR2 as SNEGSKA (reference sequence). Trimming removed 6 bases from V and 1 base from J; junction bases left unmatched: 11. The data were taken from a study of T cells in Graves' hyperthyroidism and ophthalmopathy. Study-wide findings and caveats: Most clonotypes expanded in thyroid above 0.001 were likewise present in blood. Ophthalmopathy, which appeared later, was predicted by the model a median about 5.9 months before onset.

The receptor was derived from a woman aged 55-69 years with Graves' hyperthyroidism. Sequenced input: blood. The gene calls are TRBV20-1 and TRBJ2-7, with 11 bases identical to TRBD2. Here the CDR3 DNA reads TGCAGTGCGGAGACTAGCGGGACAGGGAATTCCTACGAGCAGTACTTC. Protein product: CSAETSGTGNSYEQYF.